The 30 T cell receptor beta chains in this list originate from one sample, sequenced in a study of T cells in Graves' hyperthyroidism and ophthalmopathy. TCR beta CDR3 region amplification was performed from RNA transcripts. RT-PCR in the first round (using the HTBI primer set) targeted the TCR CDR3. TCRdb analysed the multiplex PCR reads with MiXCR anew, one entry per CDR3 protein. Of about half a million distinct CDR3 sequences detected, 16% appear once; the ten largest clones hold roughly 29%. What was sequenced was blood. The receptors come from a woman younger than 45 with Graves' ophthalmopathy.

Ten or more counts support this clonotype. The chain joins TRBV4-3 to TRBJ2-3, with D perhaps assigned TRBD1 or TRBD2 (5 bases each). Germline loops: CDR1 LGHNA, CDR2 YSLEER. With 3 bases removed from V and 0 bases from J, the gap between germline ends came to 16 bases. This CDR3 spans 17 amino acids. This chain's CDR3 is CASSQATGGSSTDTQYF. CDR3 nucleotide sequence: TGCGCCAGCAGCCAGGCCACTGGGGGATCTAGCACAGATACGCAGTATTTT.

In its sample, this clonotype was seen a few times. One junction end does not reproduce the germline sequence, and a read error may be involved. V is TRBV14 and J is TRBJ2-1, with D unclear. This CDR3 is 13 amino acids long. Germline V gives CDR1 SGHDN, CDR2 FVKESK. CDR3 residues: CASRQGLLNEQFF. The CDR3 region has the DNA TGTGCCAGCAGGCAAGGCCTCCTGAATGAGCAGTTCTTC. The whole variable domain, remainder taken from reference TRBV14 and TRBJ2-1, is EAGVTQFPSHSVIEKGQTVTLRCDPISGHDNLYWYRRVMGKEIKFLLHFVKESKQDESGMPNNRFLAERTGGTYSTLKVQPAELEDSGVYFCASRQGLLNEQFFGPGTRLTVL.

This chain links TRBV6-5 with TRBJ2-2; D gene ambiguous. This CDR3 has 13 amino acids. Germline V gives CDR1 MNHEY, CDR2 SVGAGI. With 4 bases removed from V and 5 bases from J, the gap between germline ends came to 8 bases. DNA for the CDR3: TGTGCCAGCAGTTCGGATTGGACCGGGGAGCTGTTTTTT. Amino acids: CASSSDWTGELFF.

This clonotype was recorded many times. V usage is TRBV5-1 and J usage is TRBJ2-7, with 7 bases lining up with TRBD1. The CDR3 is made up of 15 amino acids. The V gene's germline CDR1 is SGHRS and CDR2 YFSETQ. V lost 2 bases to trimming and J lost 4 bases; unmatched junction nucleotides: 9. CDR3 nucleotide sequence: TGCGCCAGCAGCTTCGCCCCGGGACAGAGGTACGAGCAGTACTTC. Its protein is CASSFAPGQRYEQYF.

To note about this clonotype: This sequence may be a read error, since a much larger clone differs from it by one base. The V and J genes are TRBV10-3 and TRBJ2-5, with 8 bases fitting TRBD1. This CDR3 contains 14 residues. The germline V gene encodes CDR1 ENHRY and CDR2 SYGVKD. This CDR3 reads CVTLGQGMMETQYF. The DNA for the CDR3 is TGTGTCACCCTCGGACAGGGTATGATGGAGACCCAGTACTTC.

This chain connects TRBV6-2 or TRBV6-3 to TRBJ1-3, with TRBD1 identical over 7 bases. V trimming: 7 bases; J trimming: 1 base; junction bases outside the gene matches: 4. Germline values: CDR1 MNHEY, CDR2 SVGEGT. The CDR3 extends over 14 amino acids. Here the CDR3 reads CASKGAVSGNTIYF. The CDR3 nucleotides read TGTGCCAGCAAGGGGGCGGTTTCTGGAAACACCATATATTTT.

This clonotype has just a few counts. No DNA is shown, since the ends of the CDR3 on it are uncertain; the CDR3 is the one TCRdb lists. The CDR3 spells CASSFGMGTEASF. This chain connects TRBV28 to TRBJ1-1. CDR1 and CDR2 from the germline V gene are MDHEN and SYDVKM. The CDR3 adds up to 13 amino acids, both ends counted.

This chain links TRBV20-1 with TRBJ2-5; 13 bases agree with TRBD2. Germline V gene sequence: CDR1 DFQATT, CDR2 SNEGSKA (reference sequence). The CDR3 length is 16 residues. J gave up 4 bases and V 4 bases, and 9 bases lay outside the gene matches. CDR3 loop: CSATPPGLAGLETQYF. CDR3 in DNA: TGCAGTGCTACACCACCGGGACTAGCGGGATTAGAGACCCAGTACTTC.

Ten or more counts support this clonotype. V is TRBV27 and J is TRBJ1-5; a weak D match, TRBD1 (5 bases). Germline CDR1 is MNHEY and CDR2 is SMNVEV (reference sequence). There are 15 residues in the CDR3. Trimming cost V 5 bases and J 0 bases, with 11 bases left between them. The CDR3 DNA reads TGTGCCAGCAGTCTTGGGGCGCATAGCAATCAGCCCCAGCATTTT. It translates to CASSLGAHSNQPQHF.

This clonotype came up many times. The chain uses TRBV20-1 and TRBJ2-1; 9 bases are a match to TRBD2. Trimming took 5 bases from V and 7 from J; bases not matched to a gene: 9. Germline V gives CDR1 DFQATT, CDR2 SNEGSKA (reference sequence). The length of the CDR3 is 14 residues. This CDR3 is CSALLAGRVNEQFF. Written as DNA, the CDR3 is TGCAGTGCTCTCCTAGCGGGAAGAGTTAATGAGCAGTTCTTC.

The chain is built from TRBV14 and TRBJ2-1, with 9 bases identical to TRBD2. V dropped 0 bases and J dropped 7; count of bases not matched to a gene: 7. The CDR3 consists of 16 residues. The germline CDR1 and CDR2 sequences are SGHDN and FVKESK. CDR3 sequence: CASSQDLVAGGNEQFF. CDR3 DNA: TGTGCCAGCAGCCAAGATCTGGTGGCGGGAGGGAATGAGCAGTTCTTC.

This clonotype showed up just a few times. The V gene is TRBV6-1, the J gene TRBJ2-1, with TRBD2 matching 7 bases. V lost 8 bases, J lost 4 bases, and 11 bases stayed unmatched. The germline gives CDR1 MNHNS, CDR2 SASEGT. The CDR3 consists of 15 residues. Here the CDR3 reads CASRPQAGLYNEQFF. Here the CDR3 DNA reads TGTGCCAGCCGACCCCAGGCGGGACTATACAATGAGCAGTTCTTC.

The J gene is TRBJ2-7, the V gene TRBV4-1; D is unresolved. The CDR3 extends over 13 amino acids. Trimming pared 2 bases from V and 2 bases from J, leaving 7 bases between. Germline CDR1 MGHRA, CDR2 YSYEKL. Here the CDR3 DNA reads TGCGCCAGCAGCCAACCTGAGGCCTACGAGCAGTACTTC. Protein product: CASSQPEAYEQYF.

This clonotype was seen a handful of times. The rearrangement joins TRBV2 to TRBJ2-2; perhaps TRBD2 as D (5 bases). From germline, CDR1 is SNHLY and CDR2 FYNNEI. The CDR3 runs 15 residues. The V end was cut by 2 bases, the J end by 5 bases, with 12 bases between. DNA of the CDR3: TGTGCCAGCAGTGAACTCCGGGGTGGAACCGGGGAGCTGTTTTTT. Translating it yields CASSELRGGTGELFF.

This clonotype was picked up a small number of times. The J gene is TRBJ2-3, the V gene TRBV5-1, with TRBD1 matching 9 bases. Germline assignment: CDR1 SGHRS and CDR2 YFSETQ. With 3 bases clipped from V and 4 bases from J, the junction kept 15 bases outside the gene matches. The CDR3 is made up of 18 amino acids. The CDR3 bases are TGCGCCAGCAGCTCCTTTAGTATTGGACAGGGGCGAGCAGATACGCAGTATTTT. This gives the protein CASSSFSIGQGRADTQYF.

This clonotype was recorded many times. V usage is TRBV7-9 and J usage is TRBJ2-3; maybe TRBD1 (6 bases). The CDR3 is 17 amino acids. Germline CDR1 SEHNR, CDR2 FQNEAQ (reference sequence). Trimming took 5 bases from V and 3 from J, leaving 21 bases between them. The CDR3 coding sequence is TGTGCCAGCAGCGCACTTCCGACAGGCCCTTCTACAGATACGCAGTATTTT. This encodes CASSALPTGPSTDTQYF.

In this sample, this clonotype turned up a few times. The chain carries TRBV14 and TRBJ2-2; D gene unclear. The CDR3 extends over 15 amino acids. Trimming cost V 6 bases and J 7 bases, with 18 bases left between them. Germline V lookup: CDR1 SGHDN, CDR2 FVKESK. The CDR3 is CASRPEVQWNGELFF. CDR3 nucleotides: TGTGCCAGCAGGCCCGAGGTCCAGTGGAACGGGGAGCTGTTTTTT.

In this sample, this clonotype turned up a few times. The chain has TRBV12-3 or TRBV12-4 and TRBJ1-1; maybe TRBD1 (6 bases). The ends were cut back, 3 bases at V and 4 bases at J, with 12 bases in the middle. The CDR3 extends over 14 amino acids. This CDR3 is CASSFSGASTEAFF. CDR3 coding DNA: TGTGCCAGCAGTTTTTCAGGGGCGAGCACTGAAGCTTTCTTT.

This clonotype was picked up a small number of times. The CDR3 sequence: CASNEDPGEAFF. CDR3 nucleotide sequence: TGTGCCAGCAACGAGGATCCAGGTGAAGCTTTCTTT. The chain combines TRBV25-1 with TRBJ1-1; unclear D gene. From germline, CDR1 is MGHDK and CDR2 SYGVNS. CDR3 size: 12 residues. Trimming removed 7 bases from V and 7 bases from J, with 13 bases in between.

The rearrangement uses TRBV29-1 and TRBJ1-2; 8 bases fit TRBD1. The CDR3 loop spans 13 amino acids. Germline loops: CDR1 SQVTM, CDR2 ANQGSEA. Trimming at V came to 7 bases and at J to 3 bases, leaving 7 bases not matched to a gene. This CDR3 reads CSAVPTGDYGYTF. The CDR3 DNA follows: TGCAGCGCCGTGCCGACAGGGGACTATGGCTACACCTTC.

This clonotype was recorded a few times. The rearrangement uses TRBV7-9 and TRBJ2-1, with TRBD2 as a possible D gene (5 bases). The germline V gene encodes CDR1 SEHNR and CDR2 FQNEAQ (reference sequence). The CDR3 covers 15 residues. V gave up 4 bases and J gave up 2 bases, with 12 bases separating them. CDR3 coding DNA: TGTGCCAGCAGCTCAGGACTCCTGCCCTACAATGAGCAGTTCTTC. Residues: CASSSGLLPYNEQFF.

With regard to this clonotype: A much larger clonotype is one base distant, so this may be a read error. This CDR3 is CASGYGGLAEETQYF. The CDR3 region has the DNA TGTGCCAGCGGTTACGGAGGACTAGCGGAAGAGACCCAGTACTTC. The V call is TRBV6-2 or TRBV6-3, the J call TRBJ2-5; 10 bases are a match to TRBD2. The CDR3 has 15 amino acids. Germline values: CDR1 MNHEY, CDR2 SVGEGT.

V is TRBV27 and J is TRBJ1-4; 8 bases fit TRBD1. The V gene end was trimmed by 6 bases and the J gene end by 5 bases; junction bases not matched to a gene: 17. The CDR3 has 18 residues. Per germline, CDR1 MNHEY and CDR2 SMNVEV (reference sequence). The CDR3: CASSSSHRGSSRNEKLFF. DNA for the CDR3: TGTGCCAGCAGCTCATCCCACAGGGGGTCGTCGAGAAATGAAAAACTGTTTTTT.

At least ten counts were recorded for this clonotype. The chain couples TRBV18 to TRBJ1-1; D not certain. CDR1 is KGHSH and CDR2 is LQKENI in the germline V gene. CDR3 size: 14 residues. Trimming removed 6 bases from V and 1 base from J, with 12 bases in between. The CDR3 bases are TGTGCCAGCTCCCCCTTATTGGAGAACACTGAAGCTTTCTTT. Translating gives CASSPLLENTEAFF.

The chain uses TRBV27 and TRBJ1-1; 7 bases are shared with TRBD1. CDR3 length: 14 amino acids. V was clipped by 6 bases and J by 7 bases; unmatched bases: 11. Germline lookup yields CDR1 MNHEY and CDR2 SMNVEV (reference sequence). This CDR3 is CASRWTGSNDEAFF. CDR3 bases: TGTGCCAGCAGATGGACAGGCAGCAATGATGAAGCTTTCTTT.

In its sample, this clonotype was seen many times. The gene calls are TRBV28 and TRBJ2-1; the D gene is possibly TRBD2 (5 bases). This CDR3 has 15 amino acids. Germline CDR1 MDHEN, CDR2 SYDVKM. Deletions cut 3 bases from V and 0 bases from J, with 9 bases between. CDR3 sequence (DNA): TGTGCCAGCAGTTTTGAGGGTTACTCCTACAATGAGCAGTTCTTC. Its translation is CASSFEGYSYNEQFF. Looking up the rest from reference TRBV28 and TRBJ2-1 gives the full variable domain: DVKVTQSSRYLVKRTGEKVFLECVQDMDHENMFWYRQDPGLGLRLIYFSYDVKMKEKGDIPEGYSVSREKKERFSLILESASTNQTSMYLCASSFEGYSYNEQFFGPGTRLTVL.

This clonotype was observed a handful of times. The gene calls are TRBV7-3 and TRBJ1-6, with D tentatively TRBD1 (5 bases). V was pared by 1 base and J by 8 bases, with 6 bases between. CDR1 and CDR2 from the germline V gene are SGHTA and FQGTGA. The CDR3 contains 13 residues. The CDR3 sequence: CASSLMGDSPLHF. DNA for the CDR3: TGTGCCAGCAGCTTAATGGGGGATTCACCCCTCCACTTT.

The chain is built from TRBV6-2 or TRBV6-3 and TRBJ2-3, with 10 bases matching TRBD2. The CDR3 is 16 amino acids. CDR1 and CDR2 (germline): MNHEY, SVGEGT. V lost 2 bases and J lost 5; bases outside the gene matches: 7. The CDR3 protein is CASSYGLASGRDTQYF. CDR3 DNA sequence: TGTGCCAGCAGTTACGGGTTGGCTAGCGGGAGAGATACGCAGTATTTT.

This clonotype was counted ten times or more. This sequence joins TRBV28 and TRBJ1-5; the match to TRBD1 covers 8 bases. Germline CDR1 MDHEN, CDR2 SYDVKM. This CDR3 contains 16 residues. Losses at the gene ends were 6 bases for V and 0 bases for J; bases not matched to a gene: 7. In nucleotides, the CDR3 is TGTGCCAGCAGACCGGACAGGGTCCATAGCAATCAGCCCCAGCATTTT. Protein sequence: CASRPDRVHSNQPQHF.

This clonotype occurred many times. The chain is built from TRBV20-1 and TRBJ2-2; D gene uncertain. The CDR3 is 12 amino acids. Trimming took off 1 base at V and 1 base at J, with 1 base between the two ends. Per the germline V gene, CDR1 is DFQATT and CDR2 is SNEGSKA (reference sequence). CDR3 protein: CSARGNTGELFF. DNA of the CDR3: TGCAGTGCTAGAGGGAACACCGGGGAGCTGTTTTTT.